The text below deals with one T cell receptor beta chain. The data were produced by immunoSEQ multiplex PCR, yet TCRdb's version contains in-frame clones alone and is incomplete. Among a few hundred thousand clones listed, just under 90% were seen once. The source of the sample is a study of blood T cell repertoires in COVID-19. Study overall: Some COVID-19 samples were acute and others convalescent; all came from the United States, Italy and Spain. PBMCs, B-cell-depleted T cells, or T cells were the source of the cDNA or gDNA that made up the material.

The CDR3 extends over 16 amino acids. After removal of 1 base from V and 1 base from J, the junction contained 3 bases not matched to a gene. Looked up from germline, CDR1 is MDHEN and CDR2 is SYDVKM. This chain links TRBV28 with TRBJ1-1; 10 nucleotides agree with TRBD1. This receptor was identified in a woman between 40 and 55 years old with acute or convalescent COVID-19. Input material: peripheral blood. The CDR3 DNA reads as TGTGCCAGCAGTTTATCAAGGACAGGGGGGAACACTGAAGCTTTCTTT. Protein sequence: CASSLSRTGGNTEAFF. The whole variable domain, filled in from reference TRBV28 and TRBJ1-1, reads DVKVTQSSRYLVKRTGEKVFLECVQDMDHENMFWYRQDPGLGLRLIYFSYDVKMKEKGDIPEGYSVSREKKERFSLILESASTNQTSMYLCASSLSRTGGNTEAFFGQGTRLTVV.